Here is one T cell receptor (beta chain) with its context. Germline-derived CDR1 and CDR2 are LNHNV and YYDKDF (reference sequence). V was clipped by 6 bases and J by 4 bases; unmatched bases: 8. This CDR3 has 15 amino acids. This sample was taken from a study of OX40 agonist ivuxolimab in advanced cancers. Clones were sequenced by immunoSEQ multiplex PCR, and TCRdb holds only the in-frame ones, with some missing. Of fewer than 80,000 clones in the sample, 70% to 80% are singletons; the top ten hold 1.6%. The starting material was CD4+ or CD8+ T cells sorted from blood, obtained in a trial of the OX40 agonist ivuxolimab. This TCR was recovered from an adult with an advanced solid tumor such as melanoma, head and neck, liver or kidney cancer. The V call is TRBV15, the J call TRBJ2-7, with TRBD2 identical over 11 bases. CDR3: CATSILAGASYEQYF. The CDR3 bases are TGTGCCACCAGTATACTAGCGGGAGCATCTTACGAGCAGTACTTC.